Listed here are 4 T cell receptor beta chains from one sample, sequenced in a study of cytomegalovirus exposure and HLA in healthy donors. PCR involved 60 Vbeta and 13 Jbeta primers. Profiled with immunoSEQ multiplex PCR; TCRdb holds only in-frame clones, not every one. Here the sample spans fewer than 200,000 clones, 65% to 70% being singletons. Sequenced material: PBMCs. These TCRs come from a woman aged 18 to 35 in good health and CMV-seropositive.

V and J are TRBV5-6 and TRBJ2-7; D perhaps matches TRBD2 (5 bases). V was pared by 4 bases and J by 8 bases, with 22 bases between. Germline V gene lookup returns CDR1 SGHDT and CDR2 YYEEEE. CDR3 length equals 15 residues. CDR3 loop: CASSPLWTPSAQQYF. CDR3 nucleotide sequence: TGTGCCAGCAGCCCCCTGTGGACTCCGAGCGCCCAGCAGTACTTC. Filled out from reference TRBV5-6 and TRBJ2-7, the complete variable domain reads DAGVTQSPTHLIKTRGQQVTLRCSPKSGHDTVSWYQQALGQGPQFIFQYYEEEERQRGNFPDRFSGHQFPNYSSELNVNALLLGDSALYLCASSPLWTPSAQQYFGPGTRLTVT.

Written as DNA, the CDR3 is TGCGCCAGCAGCCACGGGACAGGGCGAGAAAAACTGTTTTTT. It codes for CASSHGTGREKLFF. This rearrangement joins TRBV5-1 to TRBJ1-4; 9 bases line up with TRBD1. Germline values: CDR1 SGHRS, CDR2 YFSETQ. The CDR3 is made up of 14 amino acids. J lost 8 bases, V lost 4 bases, and 6 bases had no gene match.

The chain has TRBV2 and TRBJ1-2; D unclear. The CDR3 is 13 residues long. CDR1 SNHLY and CDR2 FYNNEI come from the germline V gene. V was pared by 3 bases and J by 3 bases, with 8 bases between. The DNA of the CDR3 is TGTGCCAGCAGTGAGGCACAGTACTATGGCTACACCTTC. Protein: CASSEAQYYGYTF.

About this clone: At one boundary the junction diverges from the germline segment, which might be a read error. Other DNA sequences in this specimen translate into the identical CDR3. J is TRBJ2-5 and V is TRBV18; 8 bases fit TRBD2. Germline V gene sequence: CDR1 KGHSH, CDR2 LQKENI. The CDR3 consists of 14 residues. CDR3 in amino acids: CASSPPGGLETQYF. The CDR3 DNA is TGTGCCAGCTCCCCACCGGGAGGGTTAGAGACCCAGTACTTC. Full variable domain (outside the CDR3, taken from reference TRBV18 and TRBJ2-5): NAGVMQNPRHLVRRRGQEARLRCSPMKGHSHVYWYRQLPEEGLKFMVYLQKENIIDESGMPKERFSAEFPKEGPSILRIQQVVRGDSAAYFCASSPPGGLETQYFGPGTRLLVL.